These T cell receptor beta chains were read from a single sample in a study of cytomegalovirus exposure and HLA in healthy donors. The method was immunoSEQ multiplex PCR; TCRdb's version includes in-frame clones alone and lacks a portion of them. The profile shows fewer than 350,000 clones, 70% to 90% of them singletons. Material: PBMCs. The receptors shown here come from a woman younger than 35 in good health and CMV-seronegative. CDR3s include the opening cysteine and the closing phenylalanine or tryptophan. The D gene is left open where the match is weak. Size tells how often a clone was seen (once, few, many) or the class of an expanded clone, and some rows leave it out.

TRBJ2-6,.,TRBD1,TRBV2,TGTGCCAGGGGGGGACAGGGGCCTTCGCCTGGGGCCAACGTCCTGACTTTC,CARGGQGPSPGANVLTF
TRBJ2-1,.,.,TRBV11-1,TGTGCCAGCGCGGGGGCGTCCTACAATGAGCAGTTCTTC,CASAGASYNEQFF
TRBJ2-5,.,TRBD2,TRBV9,TGTGCCAGCAGCATCGGACTAGAAGCTGAGACCCAGTACTTC,CASSIGLEAETQYF
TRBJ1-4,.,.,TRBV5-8,TGTGCCAGCAGCTTGGGGACACCAGCAACTAATGAAAAACTGTTTTTT,CASSLGTPATNEKLFF
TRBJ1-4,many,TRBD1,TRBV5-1,TGCGCCAGCAGCGCCGGACAGGGAGAAAAACTGTTTTTT,CASSAGQGEKLFF
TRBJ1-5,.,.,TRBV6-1,TGTGCCAGCAGGGTATGGACAGATCCTCGACAGCCCCAGCATTTT,CASRVWTDPRQPQHF
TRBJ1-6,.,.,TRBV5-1,TGCGCCAGCAAGGAGAGGGTAGAATCACCCCTCCACTTT,CASKERVESPLHF
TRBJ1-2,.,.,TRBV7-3,TGTGCCAGCAGCTCGAGCAGGGAGGATGGCTACACCTTC,CASSSSREDGYTF
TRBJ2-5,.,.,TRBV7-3,TGTGCCAGCAGCCTGGACTCGGAAGAGACCCAGTACTTC,CASSLDSEETQYF
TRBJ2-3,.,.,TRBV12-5,TGTGCTAGTGGTTTGGTAATTTTCCCGATCCGGGACACGAGCACAGATACGCAGTATTTT,CASGLVIFPIRDTSTDTQYF
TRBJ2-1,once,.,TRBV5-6,TGTGCCAGCAGCTTGGGAGAGGTTTCGTACAATGAGCAGTTCTTC,CASSLGEVSYNEQFF
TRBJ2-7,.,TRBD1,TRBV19,TGTGCCAGTAGTCCGGGACAGGGGCGCTACGAGCAGTACTTC,CASSPGQGRYEQYF
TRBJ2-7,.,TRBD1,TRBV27,TGTGCCAGCAGCCCCGAGGGCAGGGGGCAGGACGAGCAGTACTTC,CASSPEGRGQDEQYF
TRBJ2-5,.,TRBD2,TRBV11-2,TGTGCCAGCAGCTTAGATCTAGCGGGGGGACCTCGTAAAGAGACCCAGTACTTC,CASSLDLAGGPRKETQYF
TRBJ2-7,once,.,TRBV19,TGTGCCAGTAATTCAGGCTTCGCGGAGCAGTACTTC,CASNSGFAEQYF
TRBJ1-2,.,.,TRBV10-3,TGTGCCATCAGCCACGGACAGTATGGCTACACCTTC,CAISHGQYGYTF
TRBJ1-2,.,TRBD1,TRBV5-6,TGTGCCAGCAGCCCGGGACAGGGGAACTATGGCTACACCTTC,CASSPGQGNYGYTF
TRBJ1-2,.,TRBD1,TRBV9,TGTGCCAGCAGCATTCAGACAGGGGACTATGGCTACACCTTC,CASSIQTGDYGYTF
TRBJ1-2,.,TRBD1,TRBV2,TGTGCCAGCCACGGGACAGATGGCTACACCTTC,CASHGTDGYTF
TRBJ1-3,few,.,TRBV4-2,TGTGCCAGCAGCCAAGGACTTTACTCTGGAAACACCATATATTTT,CASSQGLYSGNTIYF
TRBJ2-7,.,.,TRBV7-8,TGTGCCAGCAGCTCCGGATTAGGGGGGGGCGAGCAGTACTTC,CASSSGLGGGEQYF
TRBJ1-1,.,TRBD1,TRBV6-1,TGTGCCAGCCGGACAGGGCGAACTGAAGCTTTCTTT,CASRTGRTEAFF
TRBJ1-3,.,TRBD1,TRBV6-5,TGTGCCAGCAGTAAAGTACAGGGGAACACCATATATTTT,CASSKVQGNTIYF
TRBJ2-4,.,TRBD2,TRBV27,TGTGCCAGCAGCCGAATAGCGGGGGGGCCGGCCAAAAACATTCAGTACTTC,CASSRIAGGPAKNIQYF
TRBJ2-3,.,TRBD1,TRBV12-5,TGTGCTAGTGGTCCGAATGACAGGGATCGGAATACGCAGTATTTT,CASGPNDRDRNTQYF
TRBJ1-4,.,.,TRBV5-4,TGTGCCAGCAGCTTGCGGGGGAGGCATAATGAAAAACTGTTTTTT,CASSLRGRHNEKLFF
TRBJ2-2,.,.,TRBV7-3,TGTGCCAGCAGCAGCCAACTAGCATCCTACACCGGGGAGCTGTTTTTT,CASSSQLASYTGELFF
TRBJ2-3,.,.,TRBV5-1,TGCGCCAGCAGCTTGGACGCGGGCAGCCGCACAGATACGCAGTATTTT,CASSLDAGSRTDTQYF
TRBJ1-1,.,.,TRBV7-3,TGTGCCAGCAGCTATTCCCCAGGGGCGACTGAAGCTTTCTTT,CASSYSPGATEAFF
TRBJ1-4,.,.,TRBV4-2,TGTGCCAGCAGCCAAGATTTGGTTCAGGGCCGGGGGGATGAAAAACTGTTTTTT,CASSQDLVQGRGDEKLFF
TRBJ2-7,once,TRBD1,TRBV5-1,TGCGCCAGCAGCAGGCAGGGGGACTACGAGCAGTACTTC,CASSRQGDYEQYF
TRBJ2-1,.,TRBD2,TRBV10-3,TGTGCCATCAGCTCTAGCGGGTCTGGATATAGTGAGCAGTTCTTC,CAISSSGSGYSEQFF
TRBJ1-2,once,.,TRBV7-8,TGTGCCAGCAGCTCGTATCAGGAAATTAACTATGGCTACACCTTC,CASSSYQEINYGYTF
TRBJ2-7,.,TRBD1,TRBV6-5,TGTGCCAGCAGTTACATGAGACAGGGCCCCTACGAGCAGTACTTC,CASSYMRQGPYEQYF
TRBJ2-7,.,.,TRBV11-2,TGTGCCAGCAGCCAAAACTACGAGCAGTACTTC,CASSQNYEQYF
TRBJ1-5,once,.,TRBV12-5,TGTGCTAGTGGTCCTTATCAGCCCCAGCATTTT,CASGPYQPQHF
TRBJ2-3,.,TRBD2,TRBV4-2,TGTGCCAGCAGCCAAGAGGCAATGGGCCAGCGGGGGGGCGGGAATACGCAGTATTTT,CASSQEAMGQRGGGNTQYF
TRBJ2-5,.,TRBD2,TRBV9,TGTGCCAGCAGCCCTGGGACTAGCGAGGAGGGTAGAGAGACCCAGTACTTC,CASSPGTSEEGRETQYF